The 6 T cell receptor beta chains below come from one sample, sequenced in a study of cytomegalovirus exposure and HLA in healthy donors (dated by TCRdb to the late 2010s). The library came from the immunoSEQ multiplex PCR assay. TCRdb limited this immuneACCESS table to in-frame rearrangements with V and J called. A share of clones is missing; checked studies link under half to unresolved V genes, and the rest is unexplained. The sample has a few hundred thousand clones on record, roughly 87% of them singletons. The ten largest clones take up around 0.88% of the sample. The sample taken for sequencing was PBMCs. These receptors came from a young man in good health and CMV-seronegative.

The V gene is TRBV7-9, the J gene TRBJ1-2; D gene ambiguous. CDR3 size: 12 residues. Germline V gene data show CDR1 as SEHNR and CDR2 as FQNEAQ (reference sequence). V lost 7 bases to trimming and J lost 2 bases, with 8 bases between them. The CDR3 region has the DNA TGTGCCAGCATGTGGGAGAACTATGGCTACACCTTC. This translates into CASMWENYGYTF.

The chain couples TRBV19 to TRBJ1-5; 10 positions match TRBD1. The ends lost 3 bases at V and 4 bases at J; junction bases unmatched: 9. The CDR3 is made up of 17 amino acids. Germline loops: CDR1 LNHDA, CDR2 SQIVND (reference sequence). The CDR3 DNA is TGTGCCAGTAGTATCGGCGGGACAGGGGTCACAAATCAGCCCCAGCATTTT. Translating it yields CASSIGGTGVTNQPQHF.

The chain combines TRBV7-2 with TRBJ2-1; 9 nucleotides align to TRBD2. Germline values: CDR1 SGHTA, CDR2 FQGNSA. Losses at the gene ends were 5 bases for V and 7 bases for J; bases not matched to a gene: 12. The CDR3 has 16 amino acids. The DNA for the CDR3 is TGTGCCAGCAGCCTGGCTAGCGGGGAGATGATGAATGAGCAGTTCTTC. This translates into CASSLASGEMMNEQFF.

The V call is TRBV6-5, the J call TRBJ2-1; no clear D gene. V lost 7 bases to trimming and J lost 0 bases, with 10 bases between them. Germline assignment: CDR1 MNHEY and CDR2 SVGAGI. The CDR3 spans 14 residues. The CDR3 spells CASTSFSSYNEQFF. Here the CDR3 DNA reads TGTGCCAGCACGTCCTTCAGCTCCTACAATGAGCAGTTCTTC.

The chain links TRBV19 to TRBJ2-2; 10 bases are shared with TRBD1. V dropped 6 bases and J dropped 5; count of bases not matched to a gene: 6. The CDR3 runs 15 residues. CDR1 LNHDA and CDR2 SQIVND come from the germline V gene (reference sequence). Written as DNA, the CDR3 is TGTGCCAGTAGACCCTGGACAGGGGGTACCGGGGAGCTGTTTTTT. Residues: CASRPWTGGTGELFF.

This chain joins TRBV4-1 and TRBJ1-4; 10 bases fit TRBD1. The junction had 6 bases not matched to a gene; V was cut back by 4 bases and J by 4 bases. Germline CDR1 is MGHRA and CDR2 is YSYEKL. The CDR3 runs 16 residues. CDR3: CASSLGTGEINEKLFF. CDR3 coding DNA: TGCGCCAGCAGCCTTGGGACAGGGGAAATTAATGAAAAACTGTTTTTT.